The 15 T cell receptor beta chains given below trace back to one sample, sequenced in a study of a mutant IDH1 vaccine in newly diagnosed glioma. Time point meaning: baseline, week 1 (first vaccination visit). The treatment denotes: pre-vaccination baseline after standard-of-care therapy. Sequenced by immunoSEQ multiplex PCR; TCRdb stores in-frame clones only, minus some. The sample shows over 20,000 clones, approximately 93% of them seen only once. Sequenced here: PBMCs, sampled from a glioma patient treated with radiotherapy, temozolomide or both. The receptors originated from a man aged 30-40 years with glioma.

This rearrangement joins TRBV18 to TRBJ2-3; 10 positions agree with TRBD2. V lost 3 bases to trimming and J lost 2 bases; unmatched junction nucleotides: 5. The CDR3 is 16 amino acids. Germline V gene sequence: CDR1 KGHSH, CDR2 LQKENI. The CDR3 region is CASSPRTSGFTDTQYF. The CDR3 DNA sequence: TGTGCCAGCTCACCCAGGACTAGCGGATTCACAGATACGCAGTATTTT.

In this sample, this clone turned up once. CDR3 region: CASSHGPYEQYF. The DNA of the CDR3 is TGTGCCAGCAGCCACGGGCCCTACGAGCAGTACTTC. The chain has TRBV4-2 and TRBJ2-7; D gene unclear. CDR1 and CDR2 (germline): LGHNA, YNFKEQ. Trimming took 3 bases from V and 2 from J, leaving 5 bases between them. The CDR3 consists of 12 residues.

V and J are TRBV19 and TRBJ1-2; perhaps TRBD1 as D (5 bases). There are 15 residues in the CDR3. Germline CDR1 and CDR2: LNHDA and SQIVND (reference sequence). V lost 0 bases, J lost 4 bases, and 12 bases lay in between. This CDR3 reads CASSIDGQGVYGYTF. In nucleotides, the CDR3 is TGTGCCAGTAGTATAGATGGCCAGGGCGTCTATGGCTACACCTTC. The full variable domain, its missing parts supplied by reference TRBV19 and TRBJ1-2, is DGGITQSPKYLFRKEGQNVTLSCEQNLNHDAMYWYRQDPGQGLRLIYYSQIVNDFQKGDIAEGYSVSREKKESFPLTVTSAQKNPTAFYLCASSIDGQGVYGYTFGSGTRLTVV.

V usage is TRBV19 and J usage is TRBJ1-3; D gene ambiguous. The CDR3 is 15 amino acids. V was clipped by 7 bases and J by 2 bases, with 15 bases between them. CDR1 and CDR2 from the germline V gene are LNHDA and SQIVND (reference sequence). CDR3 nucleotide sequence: TGTGCCAGTATCCCCGGACTGGGGACTGGAAACACCATATATTTT. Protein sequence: CASIPGLGTGNTIYF.

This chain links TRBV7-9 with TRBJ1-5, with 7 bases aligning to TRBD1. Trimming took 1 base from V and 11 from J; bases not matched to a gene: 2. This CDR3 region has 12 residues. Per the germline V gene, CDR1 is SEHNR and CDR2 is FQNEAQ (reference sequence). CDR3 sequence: CASSLGGTAQHF. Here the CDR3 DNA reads TGTGCCAGCAGCTTAGGAGGGACAGCCCAGCATTTT. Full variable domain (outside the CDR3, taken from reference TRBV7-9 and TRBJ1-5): DTGVSQNPRHKITKRGQNVTFRCDPISEHNRLYWYRQTLGQGPEFLTYFQNEAQLEKSRLLSDRFSAERPKGSFSTLEIQRTEQGDSAMYLCASSLGGTAQHFGDGTRLSIL.

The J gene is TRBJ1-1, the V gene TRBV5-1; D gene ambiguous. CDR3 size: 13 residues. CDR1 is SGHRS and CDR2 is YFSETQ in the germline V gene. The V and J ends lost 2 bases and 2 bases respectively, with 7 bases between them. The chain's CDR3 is CASSFGRNTEAFF. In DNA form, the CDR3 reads TGCGCCAGCAGCTTCGGGAGAAACACTGAAGCTTTCTTT.

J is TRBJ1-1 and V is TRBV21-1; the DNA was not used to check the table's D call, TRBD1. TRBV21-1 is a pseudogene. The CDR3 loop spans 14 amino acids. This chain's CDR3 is CASSKQGLNTEAFF. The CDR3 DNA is TGTGCCAGCAGCAAACAGGGCTTAAACACTGAAGCTTTCTTT.

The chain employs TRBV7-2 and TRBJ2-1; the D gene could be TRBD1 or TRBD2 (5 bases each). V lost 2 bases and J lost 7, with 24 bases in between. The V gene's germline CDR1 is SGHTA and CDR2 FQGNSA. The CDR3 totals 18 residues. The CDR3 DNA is TGTGCCAGCAGCTTAACAGGAACTACCCTCTCGAAGCGGAATGAGCAGTTCTTC. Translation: CASSLTGTTLSKRNEQFF.

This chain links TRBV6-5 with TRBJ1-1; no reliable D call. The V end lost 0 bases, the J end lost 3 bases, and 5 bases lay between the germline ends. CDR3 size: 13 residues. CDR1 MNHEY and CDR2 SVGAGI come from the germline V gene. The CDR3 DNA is TGTGCCAGCAGTTACTCGGGCTACACTGAAGCTTTCTTT. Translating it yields CASSYSGYTEAFF.

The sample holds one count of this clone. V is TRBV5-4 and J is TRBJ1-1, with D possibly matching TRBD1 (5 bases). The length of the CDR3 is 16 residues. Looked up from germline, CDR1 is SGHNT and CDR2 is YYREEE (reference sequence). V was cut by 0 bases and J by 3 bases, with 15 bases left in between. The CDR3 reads CASSLGGAGMYTEAFF. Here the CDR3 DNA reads TGTGCCAGCAGCTTGGGCGGGGCCGGGATGTACACTGAAGCTTTCTTT.

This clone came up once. The CDR3 loop is CASRSGGETQYF. Written as DNA, the CDR3 is TGTGCCAGCAGGTCGGGAGGAGAGACCCAGTACTTC. The chain recombines TRBV2 with TRBJ2-5; the match to TRBD2 covers 7 bases. After removal of 6 bases from V and 4 bases from J, the junction contained 2 bases not matched to a gene. From germline, CDR1 is SNHLY and CDR2 FYNNEI. The CDR3 runs to 12 residues. The full variable domain, in which reference TRBV2 and TRBJ2-5 provide the parts outside the CDR3, is EPEVTQTPSHQVTQMGQEVILRCVPISNHLYFYWYRQILGQKVEFLVSFYNNEISEKSEIFDDQFSVERPDGSNFTLKIRSTKLEDSAMYFCASRSGGETQYFGPGTRLLVL.

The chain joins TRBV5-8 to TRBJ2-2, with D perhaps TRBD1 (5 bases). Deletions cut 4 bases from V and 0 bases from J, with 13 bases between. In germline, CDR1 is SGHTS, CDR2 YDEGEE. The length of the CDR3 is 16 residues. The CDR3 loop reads CASSRPRAANTGELFF. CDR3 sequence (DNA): TGTGCCAGCAGCAGGCCCAGGGCGGCGAACACCGGGGAGCTGTTTTTT.

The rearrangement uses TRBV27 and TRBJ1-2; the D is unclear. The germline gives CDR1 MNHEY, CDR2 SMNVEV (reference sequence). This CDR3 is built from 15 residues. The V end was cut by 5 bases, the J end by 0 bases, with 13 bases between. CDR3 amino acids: CASSATGKTNYGYTF. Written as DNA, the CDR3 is TGTGCCAGCAGTGCCACCGGGAAGACTAACTATGGCTACACCTTC.

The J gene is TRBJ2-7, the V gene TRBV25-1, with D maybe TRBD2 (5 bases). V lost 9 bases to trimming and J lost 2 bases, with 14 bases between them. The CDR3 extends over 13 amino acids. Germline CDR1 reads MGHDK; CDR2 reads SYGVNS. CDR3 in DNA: TGTGCCAGTCTTCCGGGAAGAACCTACGAGCAGTACTTC. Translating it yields CASLPGRTYEQYF.

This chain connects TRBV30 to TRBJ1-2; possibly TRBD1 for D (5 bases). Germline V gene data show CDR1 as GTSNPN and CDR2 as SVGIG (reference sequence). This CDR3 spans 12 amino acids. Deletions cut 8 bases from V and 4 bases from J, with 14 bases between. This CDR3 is CAQRGGGYGYTF. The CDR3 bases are TGTGCCCAGAGGGGCGGCGGCTATGGCTACACCTTC.